The rows below give T cell receptor beta chains drawn from one sample of a study of regulatory T cells in long-lasting Graves disease. Via MiXCR, TCRdb re-called the multiplex PCR reads, giving one row per CDR3 protein. The sample contains about 470,000 distinct CDR3 sequences, 14% to 15% of which appear only once. This sample also appeared in a second study, on T cells in Graves' hyperthyroidism and ophthalmopathy.

Sample: peripheral blood mononuclear cells (PBMCs), taken at new diagnosis, from a patient treated with antithyroid drugs. The receptors were sampled from a woman in her twenties or thirties with Graves disease. Each CDR3 is given with its conserved first and last residue. The order of the fields is V gene, J gene, D gene, clone size, CDR3 DNA, CDR3 protein. The D gene is left open where the match is weak. The size of a clone is reported for some rows only, either as once, few or many, or as a class for expanded clones.

>TRBV19|TRBJ2-1|.|.
TGTGCCAGTAGTATGTTGGGCCAGGAGGGACTCTCCTACAATGAGCAGTTCTTC
CASSMLGQEGLSYNEQFF
>TRBV2|TRBJ1-1|.|many
TGTGCCAGCAGTGAAGTCCGATTAACCCAACCCGAAGCTTTCTTT
CASSEVRLTQPEAFF
>TRBV20-1|TRBJ1-1|.|many
TGCAGTGCGCTAGGTCCACAGAAAGAAGCTTTCTTT
CSALGPQKEAFF
>TRBV13|TRBJ2-3|TRBD2|.
TGTGCCAGCAGATCTCGACTAGCTCAAGATACGCAGTATTTT
CASRSRLAQDTQYF
>TRBV12-3/TRBV12-4|TRBJ2-3|.|many
TGTGCCAGCAGTTTGGTGCTCCTCTACACAGATACGCAGTATTTT
CASSLVLLYTDTQYF
>TRBV6-1|TRBJ2-1|.|many
TGTGCCAGCAGTGAAAGAAGCGGCCCAGGGAATGAGCAGTTCTTC
CASSERSGPGNEQFF
>TRBV20-1|TRBJ2-7|TRBD1|many
TGCAGTGCTAGAGATCGGGGACAGGGGACGGGGGAGCAGTACTTC
CSARDRGQGTGEQYF
>TRBV24-1|TRBJ2-7|.|many
TGTGCCACCAGTGATCATGGACCGGACCACGAGCAGTACTTC
CATSDHGPDHEQYF
>TRBV4-1|TRBJ2-2|TRBD1|.
TGCGCCAGCAGCCAATTAACAGGGGGGACCGGGGAGCTGTTTTTT
CASSQLTGGTGELFF
>TRBV7-2|TRBJ2-7|.|many
TGTGCCAGCAGCTTAGCTGGGGCTAACTACGAGCAGTACTTC
CASSLAGANYEQYF
>TRBV12-3/TRBV12-4|TRBJ2-6|.|.
TGTGCCAGCGGCCTTCGGACGGGAGGGGCCAACGTCCTGACTTTC
CASGLRTGGANVLTF
>TRBV28|TRBJ1-5|.|few
TGTGCCAGCAGTTTGGACACCGATCAGCCCCAGCATTTT
CASSLDTDQPQHF
>TRBV28|TRBJ2-2|TRBD2|few
TGTGCCAGCAGTCCCCCCTCACTAGCGCCAATGATGAGCGGGGAGCTGTTTTTT
CASSPPSLAPMMSGELFF
>TRBV4-2|TRBJ2-5|.|many
TGTGCCAGCAGCCAAGAAACCCAAGAGACCCAGTACTTC
CASSQETQETQYF
>TRBV18|TRBJ2-7|.|.
TGTGCCAGCTCACCCGCAGACAGACCCTACGAGCAGTACTTC
CASSPADRPYEQYF
>TRBV11-2|TRBJ1-5|.|few
TGTGCCAGCAGCTCCTACGGAGGGTCGGGATATAGCAATCAGCCCCAGCATTTT
CASSSYGGSGYSNQPQHF
>TRBV20-1|TRBJ2-7|TRBD1|many
TGCAGTGCTAGGGGGAACAGGGGTCTCGACACCTACGAGCAGTACTTC
CSARGNRGLDTYEQYF
>TRBV12-3/TRBV12-4|TRBJ2-1|.|many
TGTGCCAGCAGCTTATTAGCTGAGCAGTTCTTC
CASSLLAEQFF
>TRBV7-2|TRBJ1-5|.|.
TGTGCCAGCAGCTTAGGTAGTTCGGGGGTTGGCAATCAGCCCCAGCATTTT
CASSLGSSGVGNQPQHF
>TRBV24-1|TRBJ1-5|.|few
TGTGCCACCAGTATGTCCAGGGGAAGCAATCAGCCCCAGCATTTT
CATSMSRGSNQPQHF
>TRBV20-1|TRBJ1-5|TRBD1|.
TGCGGAGCCCGGGACAGGGGGCTTGAATTTCAGCCCCAGCATTTT
CGARDRGLEFQPQHF
>TRBV15|TRBJ1-3|TRBD1|.
TGTGCCACCGAAACAGGGGTCCTTTCTGGAAACACCATATATTTT
CATETGVLSGNTIYF
>TRBV29-1|TRBJ2-7|.|many
TGCAGCGTTTCCAGGGGTCGGGCCTACGAGCAGTACTTC
CSVSRGRAYEQYF
>TRBV5-5|TRBJ1-5|.|few
TGTGCCAGCAGCTTGGACAGTCATGGGGGCAATCAGCCCCAGCATTTT
CASSLDSHGGNQPQHF
>TRBV25-1|TRBJ2-2|TRBD1|few
TGTGCCAGCACCTCGGACAGGCCCACCGGGGAGCTGTTTTTT
CASTSDRPTGELFF
>TRBV30|TRBJ2-5|.|many
TGTGCCTGGAGTCCATCTGGGGAGACCCAGTACTTC
CAWSPSGETQYF
>TRBV7-3|TRBJ1-1|.|many
TGTGCCACTGCCGTGGACCCTAATAATGAAGCTTTCTTT
CATAVDPNNEAFF
>TRBV7-3|TRBJ2-1|.|.
TGTGCCAGCAGCTTAACCGCGGATGAGCAGTTCTTC
CASSLTADEQFF
>TRBV6-1|TRBJ2-5|TRBD2|many
TGTGCCAGCAACCCGACTAGCGGGAGTTGGGAGACCCAGTACTTC
CASNPTSGSWETQYF
>TRBV19|TRBJ2-3|.|.
TGTGCCAGTAGAGCTTCTAGCCGCTTCACAGATACGCAGTATTTT
CASRASSRFTDTQYF
>TRBV12-3/TRBV12-4|TRBJ2-7|TRBD2|many
TGTGCCAGCAGCCTAGGGACTAGCGGAGCCTACGAGCAGTACTTC
CASSLGTSGAYEQYF
>TRBV7-9|TRBJ2-3|.|.
TGTGCCAGCAGCCCTGCCGTGCGGGGGCCCCCCACAGATACGCAGTATTTT
CASSPAVRGPPTDTQYF
>TRBV10-3|TRBJ2-2|TRBD2|.
TGTGCCATCAGTGACCGGGGGGTCGGGGAGCTGTTTTTT
CAISDRGVGELFF
>TRBV28|TRBJ2-1|TRBD2|many
TGTGCCAGCAGTTCACTAGCGGGAGGGCCTTATGAGCAGTTCTTC
CASSSLAGGPYEQFF
>TRBV27|TRBJ2-1|.|few
TGTGCCAGCAGAAGAGAACAGCAGTTCTTC
CASRREQQFF
>TRBV20-1|TRBJ1-2|TRBD1|many
TGCAGCACGACAGGGACCTATGGCTACACCTTC
CSTTGTYGYTF